This is a list of T cell receptor beta chains from one sample in a study of cytomegalovirus exposure and HLA in healthy donors. Data came from immunoSEQ multiplex PCR; TCRdb stores just in-frame clones and leaves some out. The top ten clones hold around 16% of a sample with more than 200,000 clones, about 80% of them seen once. The sample taken for sequencing was PBMCs. Receptors originate from a middle-aged man in good health and CMV-seronegative. The conserved cysteine and the conserved F or W are not part of the CDR3 here. The D gene is left open where the match is weak. The listing skips clone size in some rows; elsewhere it reads once, few, many or a size class.

clone_size | d_call | j_call | v_call | cdr3_aa
. | . | TRBJ1-5 | TRBV6-5 | ASSYSSQGGQPQH
. | TRBD2 | TRBJ2-3 | TRBV19 | ASSIGPFGGRLVDTQY
. | TRBD2 | TRBJ2-7 | TRBV30 | ALGLVVDEQY
. | . | TRBJ2-7 | TRBV15 | ATSVALNYEQY
. | . | TRBJ1-1 | TRBV7-2 | ASSFKRETEAF
. | . | TRBJ2-7 | TRBV27 | ASGRLGPYEQY
. | TRBD1 | TRBJ1-5 | TRBV6-6 | ASVRGQGSNQPQH
. | . | TRBJ1-1 | TRBV5-5 | ASSLGAGRSSTEAF
few | TRBD1 | TRBJ2-7 | TRBV27 | ASRIGTGSYEQY
few | TRBD2 | TRBJ2-1 | TRBV13 | ASSWTSGRPYNEQF
once | . | TRBJ1-2 | TRBV27 | ASRGGGVRLGYT
. | TRBD1 | TRBJ2-3 | TRBV7-9 | ASSGRQGPNTDTQY
few | . | TRBJ2-3 | TRBV28 | ASSPQGGTDTQY
. | TRBD1 | TRBJ1-1 | TRBV7-3 | ASSLTGANTEAF
. | . | TRBJ2-7 | TRBV7-9 | SSSLEGTREQY
. | TRBD1 | TRBJ2-7 | TRBV27 | ASSLGGQDYEQY
. | . | TRBJ2-2 | TRBV2 | ATRSGSGELF
few | TRBD1 | TRBJ1-2 | TRBV5-8 | ASSQTQGDGYT
few | TRBD2 | TRBJ2-1 | TRBV7-3 | ASSDSGVSSYNEQF
once | . | TRBJ1-5 | TRBV13 | ASSRRGNQPQH
. | . | TRBJ1-1 | TRBV28 | ASSLLGSGGGSSTEAF
. | . | TRBJ2-7 | TRBV28 | ASSPAGTSYEQY
once | . | TRBJ1-5 | TRBV5-4 | ASSLPGDNQPQH
. | TRBD1 | TRBJ1-4 | TRBV28 | ASSLSQGAMNEKLF
. | . | TRBJ1-1 | TRBV7-9 | AIPTGRLTEAF
. | . | TRBJ2-2 | TRBV2 | ASKGRGRGTGELF
few | . | TRBJ2-5 | TRBV19 | ASSRGYQETQY
. | . | TRBJ2-5 | TRBV30 | AWTTEQETQY
. | TRBD2 | TRBJ2-3 | TRBV30 | AWRAPSTRTSGGALDTQY
. | . | TRBJ2-1 | TRBV5-1 | ATATTVHESNEQF
. | . | TRBJ2-5 | TRBV7-9 | ASSYPSWGRETQY
. | TRBD1 | TRBJ1-2 | TRBV5-8 | ASSPGASRGNT
. | TRBD2 | TRBJ2-1 | TRBV11-2 | ASSPRLAGVGNEQF
. | . | TRBJ1-1 | TRBV27 | ASSFRGGGTEAF
few | . | . | TRBV28 | ASSLAGPILRTYEQY
. | TRBD2 | TRBJ2-7 | TRBV7-6 | ASSPPSGGRNEQY
. | TRBD2 | TRBJ2-5 | TRBV12-5 | ASGFGSGGVRETQY
. | TRBD2 | TRBJ2-1 | TRBV15 | ATSRDLGSGRSNEQF
. | . | TRBJ1-3 | TRBV9 | ASSVASSGNTIY
. | . | TRBJ1-1 | TRBV6-1 | ASSELGRVQAF
. | TRBD1 | TRBJ1-5 | TRBV19 | ATNRDSLNQPQH